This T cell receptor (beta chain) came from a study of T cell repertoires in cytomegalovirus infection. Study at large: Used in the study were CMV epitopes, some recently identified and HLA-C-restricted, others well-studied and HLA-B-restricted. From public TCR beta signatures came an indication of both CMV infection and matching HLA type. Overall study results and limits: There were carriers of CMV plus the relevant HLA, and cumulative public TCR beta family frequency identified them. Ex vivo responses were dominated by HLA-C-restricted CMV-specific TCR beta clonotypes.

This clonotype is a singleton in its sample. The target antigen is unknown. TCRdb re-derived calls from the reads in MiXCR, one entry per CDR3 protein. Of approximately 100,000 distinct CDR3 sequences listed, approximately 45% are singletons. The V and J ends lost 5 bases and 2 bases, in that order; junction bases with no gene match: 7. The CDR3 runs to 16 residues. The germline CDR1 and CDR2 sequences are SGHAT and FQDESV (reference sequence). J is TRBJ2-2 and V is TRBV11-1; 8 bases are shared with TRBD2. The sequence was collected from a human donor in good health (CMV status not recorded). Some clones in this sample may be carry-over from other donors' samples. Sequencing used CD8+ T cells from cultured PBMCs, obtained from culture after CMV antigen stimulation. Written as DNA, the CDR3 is TGTGCCAGCAGCCCTATAGCGGGGACTAACACCGGGGAGCTGTTTTTT. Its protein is CASSPIAGTNTGELFF.